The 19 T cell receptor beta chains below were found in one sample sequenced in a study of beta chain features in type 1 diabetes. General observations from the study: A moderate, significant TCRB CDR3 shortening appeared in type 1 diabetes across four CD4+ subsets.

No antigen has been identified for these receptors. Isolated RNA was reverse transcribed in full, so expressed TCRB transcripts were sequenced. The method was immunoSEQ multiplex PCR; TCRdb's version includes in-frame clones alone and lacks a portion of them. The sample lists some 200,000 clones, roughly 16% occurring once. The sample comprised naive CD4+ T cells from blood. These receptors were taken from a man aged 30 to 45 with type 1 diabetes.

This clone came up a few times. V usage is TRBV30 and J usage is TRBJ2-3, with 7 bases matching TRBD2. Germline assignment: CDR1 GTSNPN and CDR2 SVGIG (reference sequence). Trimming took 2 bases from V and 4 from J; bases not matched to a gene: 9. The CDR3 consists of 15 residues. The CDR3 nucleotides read TGTGCCTGGAGTCCGGCGGGAGAAAGGGCAGATACGCAGTATTTT. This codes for CAWSPAGERADTQYF.

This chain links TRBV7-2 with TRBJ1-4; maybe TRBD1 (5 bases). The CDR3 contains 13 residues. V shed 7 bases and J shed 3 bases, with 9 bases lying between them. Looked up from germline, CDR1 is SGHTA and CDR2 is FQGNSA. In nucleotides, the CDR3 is TGTGCCAGCACCATAGGGGCTAATGAAAAACTGTTTTTT. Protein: CASTIGANEKLFF. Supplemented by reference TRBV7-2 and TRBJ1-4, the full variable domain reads GAGVSQSPSNKVTEKGKDVELRCDPISGHTALYWYRQSLGQGLEFLIYFQGNSAPDKSGLPSDRFSAERTGGSVSTLTIQRTQQEDSAVYLCASTIGANEKLFFGSGTQLSVL.

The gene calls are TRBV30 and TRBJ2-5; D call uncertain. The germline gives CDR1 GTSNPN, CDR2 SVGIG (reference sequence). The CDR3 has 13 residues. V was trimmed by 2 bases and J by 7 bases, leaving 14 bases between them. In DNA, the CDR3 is TGTGCCTGGAGTCAGGTGCCCTCAGGGACCCAGTACTTC. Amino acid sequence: CAWSQVPSGTQYF.

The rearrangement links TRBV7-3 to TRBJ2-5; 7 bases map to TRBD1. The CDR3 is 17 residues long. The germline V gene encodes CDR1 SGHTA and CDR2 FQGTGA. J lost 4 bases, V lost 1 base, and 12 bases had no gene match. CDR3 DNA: TGTGCCAGCAGCTTAAAGGATGGGACAGTTTGGGGAGAGACCCAGTACTTC. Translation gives CASSLKDGTVWGETQYF.

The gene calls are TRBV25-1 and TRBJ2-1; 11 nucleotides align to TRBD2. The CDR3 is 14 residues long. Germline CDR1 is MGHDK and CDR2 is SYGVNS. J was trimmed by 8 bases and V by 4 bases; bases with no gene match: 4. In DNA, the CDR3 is TGTGCCAGCAGTGTAGCGGGAGGGGAAGATGAGCAGTTCTTC. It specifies CASSVAGGEDEQFF.

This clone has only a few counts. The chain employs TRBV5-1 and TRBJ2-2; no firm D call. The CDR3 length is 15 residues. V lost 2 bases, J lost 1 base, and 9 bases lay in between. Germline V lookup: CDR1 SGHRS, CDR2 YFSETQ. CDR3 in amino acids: CASSFAGGNTGELFF. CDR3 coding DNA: TGCGCCAGCAGCTTTGCAGGCGGGAACACCGGGGAGCTGTTTTTT.

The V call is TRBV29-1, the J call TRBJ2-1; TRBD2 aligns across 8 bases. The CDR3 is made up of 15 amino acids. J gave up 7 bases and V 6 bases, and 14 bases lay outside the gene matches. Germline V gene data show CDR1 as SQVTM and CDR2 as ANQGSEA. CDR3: CSVATAGGLLNEQFF. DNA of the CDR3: TGCAGCGTCGCTACGGCGGGGGGCCTTTTGAATGAGCAGTTCTTC.

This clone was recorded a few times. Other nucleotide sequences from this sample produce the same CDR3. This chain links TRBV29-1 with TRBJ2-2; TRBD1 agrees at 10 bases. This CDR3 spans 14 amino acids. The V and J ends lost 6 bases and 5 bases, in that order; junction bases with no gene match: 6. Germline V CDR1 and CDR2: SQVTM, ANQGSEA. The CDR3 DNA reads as TGCAGCGTCAGACAGGGGGCGGGAACCGGGGAGCTGTTTTTT. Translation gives CSVRQGAGTGELFF.

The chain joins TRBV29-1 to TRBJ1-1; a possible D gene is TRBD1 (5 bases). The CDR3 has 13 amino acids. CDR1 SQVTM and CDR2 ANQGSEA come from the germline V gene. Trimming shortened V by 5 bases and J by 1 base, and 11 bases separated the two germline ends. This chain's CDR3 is CSVSWGPNTEAFF. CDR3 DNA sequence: TGCAGCGTTTCTTGGGGCCCGAACACTGAAGCTTTCTTT.

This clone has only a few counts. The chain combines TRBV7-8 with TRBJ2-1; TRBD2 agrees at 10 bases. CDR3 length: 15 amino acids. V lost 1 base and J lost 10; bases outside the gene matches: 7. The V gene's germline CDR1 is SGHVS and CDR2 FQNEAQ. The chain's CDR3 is CASSLGTSGGGEQFF. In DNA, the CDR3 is TGTGCCAGCAGCTTAGGGACTAGCGGCGGCGGGGAGCAGTTCTTC.

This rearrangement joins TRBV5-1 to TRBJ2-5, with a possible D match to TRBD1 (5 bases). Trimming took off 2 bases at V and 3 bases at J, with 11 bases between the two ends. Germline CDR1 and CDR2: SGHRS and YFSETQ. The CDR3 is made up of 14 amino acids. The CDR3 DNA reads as TGCGCCAGCAGCTTAGGGGCAGGGAAAGAGACCCAGTACTTC. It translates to CASSLGAGKETQYF. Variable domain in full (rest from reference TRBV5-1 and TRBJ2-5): KAGVTQTPRYLIKTRGQQVTLSCSPISGHRSVSWYQQTPGQGLQFLFEYFSETQRNKGNFPGRFSGRQFSNSRSEMNVSTLELGDSALYLCASSLGAGKETQYFGPGTRLLVL.

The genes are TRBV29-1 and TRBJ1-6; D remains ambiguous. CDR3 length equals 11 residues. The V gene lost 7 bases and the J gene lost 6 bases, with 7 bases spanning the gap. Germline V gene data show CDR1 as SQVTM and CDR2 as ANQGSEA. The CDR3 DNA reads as TGCAGCGCCGGCAGTAATTCACCCCTCCACTTT. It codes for CSAGSNSPLHF.

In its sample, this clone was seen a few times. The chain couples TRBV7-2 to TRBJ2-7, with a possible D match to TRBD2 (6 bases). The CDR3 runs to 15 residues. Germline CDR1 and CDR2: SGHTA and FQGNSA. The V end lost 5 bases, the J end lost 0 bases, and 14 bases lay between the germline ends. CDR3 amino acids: CASSETGGSSYEQYF. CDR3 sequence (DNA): TGTGCCAGCAGCGAAACAGGAGGGAGCTCCTACGAGCAGTACTTC.

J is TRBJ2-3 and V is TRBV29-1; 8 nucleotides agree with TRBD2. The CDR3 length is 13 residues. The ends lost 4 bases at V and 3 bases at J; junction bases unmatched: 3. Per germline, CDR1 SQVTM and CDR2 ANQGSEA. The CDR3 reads CSVVRGATDTQYF. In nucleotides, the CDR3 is TGCAGCGTTGTGCGGGGGGCAACAGATACGCAGTATTTT.

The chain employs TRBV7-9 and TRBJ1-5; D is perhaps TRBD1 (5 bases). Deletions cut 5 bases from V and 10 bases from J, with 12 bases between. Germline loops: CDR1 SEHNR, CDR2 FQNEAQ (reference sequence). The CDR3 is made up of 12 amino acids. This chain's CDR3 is CASSGTAQPQHF. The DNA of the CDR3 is TGTGCCAGCAGCGGGACGGCGCAACCCCAGCATTTT. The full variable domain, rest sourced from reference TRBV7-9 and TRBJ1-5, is DTGVSQNPRHKITKRGQNVTFRCDPISEHNRLYWYRQTLGQGPEFLTYFQNEAQLEKSRLLSDRFSAERPKGSFSTLEIQRTEQGDSAMYLCASSGTAQPQHFGDGTRLSIL.

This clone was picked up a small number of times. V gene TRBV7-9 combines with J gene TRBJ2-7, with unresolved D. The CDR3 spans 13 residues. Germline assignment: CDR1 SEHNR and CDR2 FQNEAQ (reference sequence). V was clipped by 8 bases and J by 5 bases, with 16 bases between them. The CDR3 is CASEGVITNEQYF. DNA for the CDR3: TGTGCCAGCGAAGGCGTTATAACGAACGAGCAGTACTTC.

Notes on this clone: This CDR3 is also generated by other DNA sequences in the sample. CDR3 nucleotides: TGTGCCAGCAGCCAGGGACAGGGGAAAGAAAAACTGTTTTTT. Amino acids: CASSQGQGKEKLFF. This chain connects TRBV7-9 to TRBJ1-4; 10 bases align to TRBD1. Germline V gene lookup returns CDR1 SEHNR and CDR2 FQNEAQ (reference sequence). This CDR3 has 14 amino acids. V was pared by 5 bases and J by 8 bases, with 5 bases of the junction left unmatched.

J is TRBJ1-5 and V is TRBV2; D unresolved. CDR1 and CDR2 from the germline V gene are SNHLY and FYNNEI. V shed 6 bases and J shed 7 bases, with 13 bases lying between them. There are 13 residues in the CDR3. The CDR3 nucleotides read TGTGCCAGCAGGGCAATGTTACGGCAGCCCCAGCATTTT. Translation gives CASRAMLRQPQHF.

The CDR3 sequence is CASSPWTISTDTQYF. In nucleotides, the CDR3 is TGTGCCAGCAGCCCATGGACGATTAGCACAGATACGCAGTATTTT. V and J are TRBV7-9 and TRBJ2-3, with D uncertain. V was clipped by 5 bases and J by 0 bases, with 12 bases between them. CDR1 and CDR2 from the germline V gene are SEHNR and FQNEAQ (reference sequence). The CDR3 covers 15 residues. Full variable domain (remainder filled in from reference TRBV7-9 and TRBJ2-3): DTGVSQNPRHKITKRGQNVTFRCDPISEHNRLYWYRQTLGQGPEFLTYFQNEAQLEKSRLLSDRFSAERPKGSFSTLEIQRTEQGDSAMYLCASSPWTISTDTQYFGPGTRLTVL.